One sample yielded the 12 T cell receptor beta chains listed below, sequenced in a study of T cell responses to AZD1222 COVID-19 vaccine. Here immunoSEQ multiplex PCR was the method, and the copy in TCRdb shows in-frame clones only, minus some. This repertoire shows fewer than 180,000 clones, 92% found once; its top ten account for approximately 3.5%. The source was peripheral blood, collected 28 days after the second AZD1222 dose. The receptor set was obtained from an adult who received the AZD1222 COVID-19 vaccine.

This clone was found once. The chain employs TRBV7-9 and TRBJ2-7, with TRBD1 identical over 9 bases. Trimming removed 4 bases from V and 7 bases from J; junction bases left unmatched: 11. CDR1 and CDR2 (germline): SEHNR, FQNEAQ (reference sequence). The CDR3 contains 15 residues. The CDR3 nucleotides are TGTGCCAGCAGCTCAAACCGGGACAGGGCTAGGGAGCAGTACTTC. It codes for CASSSNRDRAREQYF.

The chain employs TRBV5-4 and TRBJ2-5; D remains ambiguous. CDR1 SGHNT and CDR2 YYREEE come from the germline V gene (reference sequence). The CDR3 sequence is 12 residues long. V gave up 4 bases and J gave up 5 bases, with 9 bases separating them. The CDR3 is CASSPSGETQYF. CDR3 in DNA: TGTGCCAGCAGCCCCTCCGGGGAGACCCAGTACTTC.

CDR3 sequence reads: CASSKQGHTDTQYF. CDR3 DNA: TGCGCCAGCAGTAAACAGGGACACACAGATACGCAGTATTTT. The V call is TRBV10-1, the J call TRBJ2-3; tentatively, D is TRBD1 (6 bases). CDR1 WNHNN and CDR2 SYGVQD come from the germline V gene (reference sequence). The CDR3 spans 14 residues. Trimming left V 5 bases short and J 2 bases short, with 11 bases between.

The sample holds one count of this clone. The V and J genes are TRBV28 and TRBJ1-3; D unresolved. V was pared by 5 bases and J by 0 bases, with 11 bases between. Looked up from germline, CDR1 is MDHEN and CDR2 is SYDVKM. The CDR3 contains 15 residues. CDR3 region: CASSRRFGSGNTIYF. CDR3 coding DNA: TGTGCCAGCAGTCGCCGGTTTGGCTCTGGAAACACCATATATTTT.

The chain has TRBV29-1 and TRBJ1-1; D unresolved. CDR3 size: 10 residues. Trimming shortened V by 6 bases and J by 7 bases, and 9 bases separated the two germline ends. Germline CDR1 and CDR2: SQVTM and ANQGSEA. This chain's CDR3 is CSVQTDEAFF. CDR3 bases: TGCAGCGTACAGACGGATGAAGCTTTCTTT.

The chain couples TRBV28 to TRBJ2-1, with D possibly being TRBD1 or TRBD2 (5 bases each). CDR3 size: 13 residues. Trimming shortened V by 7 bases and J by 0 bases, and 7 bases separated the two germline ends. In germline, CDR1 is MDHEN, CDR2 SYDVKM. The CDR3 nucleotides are TGTGCCAGCAATGGGGGCTCCTACAATGAGCAGTTCTTC. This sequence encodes CASNGGSYNEQFF. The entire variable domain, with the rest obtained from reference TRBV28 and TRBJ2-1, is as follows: DVKVTQSSRYLVKRTGEKVFLECVQDMDHENMFWYRQDPGLGLRLIYFSYDVKMKEKGDIPEGYSVSREKKERFSLILESASTNQTSMYLCASNGGSYNEQFFGPGTRLTVL.

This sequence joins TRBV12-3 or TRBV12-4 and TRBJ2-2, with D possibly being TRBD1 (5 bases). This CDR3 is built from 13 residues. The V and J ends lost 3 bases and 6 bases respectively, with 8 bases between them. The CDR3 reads CASSFWGPGELFF. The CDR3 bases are TGTGCCAGCAGTTTTTGGGGCCCCGGGGAGCTGTTTTTT.

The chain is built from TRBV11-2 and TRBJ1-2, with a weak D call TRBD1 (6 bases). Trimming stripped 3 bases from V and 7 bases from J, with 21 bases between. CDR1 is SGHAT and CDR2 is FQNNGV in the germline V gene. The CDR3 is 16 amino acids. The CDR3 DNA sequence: TGTGCCAGCAGCTTCTCAGGGGCTCCTTTGGGGGGTGGCTACACCTTC. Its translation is CASSFSGAPLGGGYTF.

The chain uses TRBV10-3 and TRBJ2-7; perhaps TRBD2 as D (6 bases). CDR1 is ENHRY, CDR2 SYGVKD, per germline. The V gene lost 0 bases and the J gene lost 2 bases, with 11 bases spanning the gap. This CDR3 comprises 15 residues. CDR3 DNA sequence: TGTGCCATCAGTGAGTCGGGACTGCGGACCTACGAGCAGTACTTC. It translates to CAISESGLRTYEQYF.

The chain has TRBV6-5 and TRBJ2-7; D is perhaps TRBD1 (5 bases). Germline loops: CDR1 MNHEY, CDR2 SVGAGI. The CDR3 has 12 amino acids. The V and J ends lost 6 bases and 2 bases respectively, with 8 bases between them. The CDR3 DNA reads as TGTGCCAGCAGAAGACAGCCCTACGAGCAGTACTTC. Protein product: CASRRQPYEQYF.

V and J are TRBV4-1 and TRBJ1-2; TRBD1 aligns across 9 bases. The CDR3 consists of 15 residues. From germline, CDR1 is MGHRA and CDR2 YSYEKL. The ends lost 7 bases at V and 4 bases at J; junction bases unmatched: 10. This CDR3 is CASKPPGQGSYGYTF. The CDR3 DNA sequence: TGCGCCAGCAAGCCACCGGGACAGGGAAGCTATGGCTACACCTTC.

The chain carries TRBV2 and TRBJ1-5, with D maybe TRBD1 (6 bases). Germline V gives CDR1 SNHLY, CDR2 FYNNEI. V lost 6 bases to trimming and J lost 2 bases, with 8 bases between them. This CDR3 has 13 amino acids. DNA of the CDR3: TGTGCCAGCAGCACAGGGCGCAATCAGCCCCAGCATTTT. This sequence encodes CASSTGRNQPQHF.